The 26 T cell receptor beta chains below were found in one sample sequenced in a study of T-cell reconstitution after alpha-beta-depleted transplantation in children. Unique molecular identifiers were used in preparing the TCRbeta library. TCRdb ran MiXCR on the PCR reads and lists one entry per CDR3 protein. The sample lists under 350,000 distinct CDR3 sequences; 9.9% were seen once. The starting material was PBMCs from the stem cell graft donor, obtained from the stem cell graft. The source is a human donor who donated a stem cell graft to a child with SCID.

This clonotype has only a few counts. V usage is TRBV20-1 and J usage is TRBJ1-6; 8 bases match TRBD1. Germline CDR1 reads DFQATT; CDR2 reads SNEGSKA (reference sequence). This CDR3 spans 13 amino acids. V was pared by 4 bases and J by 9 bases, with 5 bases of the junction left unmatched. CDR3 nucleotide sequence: TGCAGTGCTACCGACAGGGGATCTTCACCCCTCCACTTT. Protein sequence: CSATDRGSSPLHF.

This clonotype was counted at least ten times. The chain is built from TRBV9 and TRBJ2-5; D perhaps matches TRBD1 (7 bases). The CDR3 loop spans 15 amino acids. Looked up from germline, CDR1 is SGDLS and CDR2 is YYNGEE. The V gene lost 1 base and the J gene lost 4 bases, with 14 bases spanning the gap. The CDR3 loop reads CASSVFQGGGETQYF. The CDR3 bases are TGTGCCAGCAGCGTATTTCAGGGGGGAGGAGAGACCCAGTACTTC. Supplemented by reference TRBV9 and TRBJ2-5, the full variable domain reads DSGVTQTPKHLITATGQRVTLRCSPRSGDLSVYWYQQSLDQGLQFLIQYYNGEERAKGNILERFSAQQFPDLHSELNLSSLELGDSALYFCASSVFQGGGETQYFGPGTRLLVL.

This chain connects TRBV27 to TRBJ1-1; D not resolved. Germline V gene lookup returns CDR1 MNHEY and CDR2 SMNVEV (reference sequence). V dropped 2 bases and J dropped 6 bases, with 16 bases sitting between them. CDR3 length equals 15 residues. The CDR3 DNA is TGTGCCAGCAGTTTACTGGGCGTGGGGAGGCCTGAAGCTTTCTTT. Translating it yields CASSLLGVGRPEAFF.

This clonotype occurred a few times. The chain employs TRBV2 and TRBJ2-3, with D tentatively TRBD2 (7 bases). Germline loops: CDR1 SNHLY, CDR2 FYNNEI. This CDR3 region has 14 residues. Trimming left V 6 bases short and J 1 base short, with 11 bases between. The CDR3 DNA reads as TGTGCCAGCAGGCGGGGGCGGGGCACAGATACGCAGTATTTT. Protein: CASRRGRGTDTQYF.

CDR3 loop: CSATPIAGGAGELFF. CDR3 DNA sequence: TGCAGTGCTACCCCGATAGCGGGGGGGGCCGGGGAGCTGTTTTTT. This sequence joins TRBV20-1 and TRBJ2-2, with 11 bases identical to TRBD2. The length of the CDR3 is 15 residues. The V and J ends lost 4 bases and 6 bases, in that order; junction bases with no gene match: 7. Looked up from germline, CDR1 is DFQATT and CDR2 is SNEGSKA (reference sequence).

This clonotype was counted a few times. The CDR3 DNA sequence: TGTGCCAGCAGCGTAGGTAAGACTAACGAGCAGTACTTC. It is translated as CASSVGKTNEQYF. This chain joins TRBV9 and TRBJ2-7; tentatively, D is TRBD2 (5 bases). The CDR3 spans 13 residues. Germline V lookup: CDR1 SGDLS, CDR2 YYNGEE. V lost 0 bases and J lost 5, with 9 bases in between.

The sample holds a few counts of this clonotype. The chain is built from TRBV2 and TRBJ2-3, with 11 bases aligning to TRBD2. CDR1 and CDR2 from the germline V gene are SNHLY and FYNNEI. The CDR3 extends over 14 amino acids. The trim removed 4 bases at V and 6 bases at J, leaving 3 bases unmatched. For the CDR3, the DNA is TGTGCCAGCAGTGGGCCTAGCGGGGGGGATACGCAGTATTTT. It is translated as CASSGPSGGDTQYF.

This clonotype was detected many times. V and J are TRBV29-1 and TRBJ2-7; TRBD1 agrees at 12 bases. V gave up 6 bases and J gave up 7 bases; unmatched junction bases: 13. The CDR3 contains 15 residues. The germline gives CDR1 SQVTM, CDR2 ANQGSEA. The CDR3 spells CSVKTAGQGAGEQYF. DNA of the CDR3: TGCAGCGTAAAAACCGCGGGACAGGGGGCAGGGGAGCAGTACTTC.

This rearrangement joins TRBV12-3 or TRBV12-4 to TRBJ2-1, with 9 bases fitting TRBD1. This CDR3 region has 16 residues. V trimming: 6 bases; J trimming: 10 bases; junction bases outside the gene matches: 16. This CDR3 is CASSTSGTGQRSEQFF. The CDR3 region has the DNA TGTGCCAGCAGCACCTCCGGGACAGGGCAGCGGAGCGAGCAGTTCTTC.

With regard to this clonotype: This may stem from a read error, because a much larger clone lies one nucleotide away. For the CDR3, the DNA is TGTGCCAGCAGTGTGGGACGGGTCCAAGAGACCCAGTACTTC. It specifies CASSVGRVQETQYF. The genes are TRBV12-3 or TRBV12-4 and TRBJ2-5, with D perhaps being TRBD1 or TRBD2 (5 bases each). V lost 5 bases and J 1 base, leaving 11 bases between the germline ends. The length of the CDR3 is 14 residues.

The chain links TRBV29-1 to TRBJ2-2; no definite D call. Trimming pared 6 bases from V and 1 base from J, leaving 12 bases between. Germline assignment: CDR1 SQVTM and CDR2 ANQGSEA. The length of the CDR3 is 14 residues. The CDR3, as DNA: TGCAGCGTCGCAGGTGGTAGGAACACCGGGGAGCTGTTTTTT. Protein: CSVAGGRNTGELFF.

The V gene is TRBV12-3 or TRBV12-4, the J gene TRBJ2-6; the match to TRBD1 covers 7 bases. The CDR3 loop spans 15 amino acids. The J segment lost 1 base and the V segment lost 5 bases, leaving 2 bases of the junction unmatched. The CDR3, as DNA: TGTGCCAGCAGTAAACAGGGGTCTGGGGCCAACGTCCTGACTTTC. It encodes CASSKQGSGANVLTF.

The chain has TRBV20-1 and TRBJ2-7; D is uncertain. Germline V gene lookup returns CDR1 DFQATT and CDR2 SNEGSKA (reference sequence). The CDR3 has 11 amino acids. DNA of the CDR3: TGCAGCCCAGTAGGGCTGGGCGAGCAGTACTTC. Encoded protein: CSPVGLGEQYF.

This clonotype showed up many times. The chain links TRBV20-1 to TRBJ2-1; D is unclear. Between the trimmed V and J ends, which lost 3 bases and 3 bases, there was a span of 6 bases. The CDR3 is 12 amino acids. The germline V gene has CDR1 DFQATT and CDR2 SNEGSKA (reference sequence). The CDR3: CSARLGYNEQFF. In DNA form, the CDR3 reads TGCAGTGCTAGGCTAGGCTACAATGAGCAGTTCTTC.

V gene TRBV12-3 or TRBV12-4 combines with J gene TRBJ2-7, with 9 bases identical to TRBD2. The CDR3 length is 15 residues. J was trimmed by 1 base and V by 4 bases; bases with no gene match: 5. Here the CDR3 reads CASSWDSGGSYEQYF. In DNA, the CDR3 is TGTGCCAGCAGTTGGGATAGCGGGGGTTCCTACGAGCAGTACTTC.

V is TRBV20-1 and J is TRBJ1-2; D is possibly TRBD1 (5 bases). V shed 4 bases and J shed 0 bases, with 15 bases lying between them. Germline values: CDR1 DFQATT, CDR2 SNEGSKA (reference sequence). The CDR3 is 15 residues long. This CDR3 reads CSAKAGGSANYGYTF. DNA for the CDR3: TGCAGTGCTAAGGCGGGGGGAAGCGCTAACTATGGCTACACCTTC.

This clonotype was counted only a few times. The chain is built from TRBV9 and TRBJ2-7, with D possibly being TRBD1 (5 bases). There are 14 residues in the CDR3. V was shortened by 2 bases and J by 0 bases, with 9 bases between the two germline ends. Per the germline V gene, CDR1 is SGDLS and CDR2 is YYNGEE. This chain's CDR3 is CASSVGQASYEQYF. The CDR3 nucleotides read TGTGCCAGCAGCGTTGGACAAGCCTCCTACGAGCAGTACTTC.

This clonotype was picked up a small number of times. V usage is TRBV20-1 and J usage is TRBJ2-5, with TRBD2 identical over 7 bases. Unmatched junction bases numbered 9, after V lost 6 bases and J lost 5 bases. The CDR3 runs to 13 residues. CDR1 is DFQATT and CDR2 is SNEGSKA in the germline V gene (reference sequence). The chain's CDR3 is CSAEGGSFETQYF. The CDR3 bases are TGCAGTGCCGAGGGAGGGTCTTTCGAGACCCAGTACTTC.

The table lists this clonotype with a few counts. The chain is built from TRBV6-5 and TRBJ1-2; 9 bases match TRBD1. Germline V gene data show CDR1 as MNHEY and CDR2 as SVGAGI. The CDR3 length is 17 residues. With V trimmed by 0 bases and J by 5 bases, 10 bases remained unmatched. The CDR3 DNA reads TGTGCCAGCAGTTACTCGTCGGGACAGGGAGTAATGTATGGCTACACCTTC. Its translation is CASSYSSGQGVMYGYTF.

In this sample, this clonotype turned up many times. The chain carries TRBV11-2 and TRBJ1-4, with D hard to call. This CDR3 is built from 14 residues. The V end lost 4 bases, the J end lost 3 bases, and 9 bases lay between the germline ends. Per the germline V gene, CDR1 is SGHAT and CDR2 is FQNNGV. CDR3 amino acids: CASSWGGANEKLFF. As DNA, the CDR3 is TGTGCCAGCAGCTGGGGAGGAGCTAATGAAAAACTGTTTTTT.

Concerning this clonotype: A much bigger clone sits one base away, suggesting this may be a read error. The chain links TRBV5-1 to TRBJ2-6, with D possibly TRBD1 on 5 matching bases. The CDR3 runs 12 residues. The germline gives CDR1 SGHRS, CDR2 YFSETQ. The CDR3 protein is CASSTGATVLTF. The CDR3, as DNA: TGCGCCAGCAGCACTGGGGCCACCGTCCTGACTTTC. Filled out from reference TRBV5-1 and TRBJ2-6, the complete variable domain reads KAGVTQTPRYLIKTRGQQVTLSCSPISGHRSVSWYQQTPGQGLQFLFEYFSETQRNKGNFPGRFSGRQFSNSRSEMNVSTLELGDSALYLCASSTGATVLTFGAGSRLTVL.

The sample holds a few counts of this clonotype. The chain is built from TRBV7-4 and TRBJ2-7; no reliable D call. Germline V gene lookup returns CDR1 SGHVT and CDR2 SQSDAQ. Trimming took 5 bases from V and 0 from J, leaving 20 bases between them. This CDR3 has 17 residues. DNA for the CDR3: TGTGCCAGCAGCCCAAGAGACCCCCGCCCAAGCTCCTACGAGCAGTACTTC. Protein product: CASSPRDPRPSSYEQYF.

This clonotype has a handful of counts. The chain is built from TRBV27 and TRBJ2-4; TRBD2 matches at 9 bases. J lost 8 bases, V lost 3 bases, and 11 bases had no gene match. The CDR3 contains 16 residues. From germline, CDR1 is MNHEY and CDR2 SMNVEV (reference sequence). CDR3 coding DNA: TGTGCCAGCAGTTTTGTTGCGGGGGGGCAAATGGACATTCAGTACTTC. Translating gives CASSFVAGGQMDIQYF.

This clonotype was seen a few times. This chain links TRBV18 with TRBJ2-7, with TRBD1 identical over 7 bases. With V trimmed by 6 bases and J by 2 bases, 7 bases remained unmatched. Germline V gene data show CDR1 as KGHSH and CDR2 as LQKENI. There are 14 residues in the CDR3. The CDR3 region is CASSFDRAPYEQYF. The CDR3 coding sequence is TGTGCCAGCTCTTTCGACAGGGCCCCCTACGAGCAGTACTTC.

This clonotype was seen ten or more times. In DNA, the CDR3 is TGTGCCAGCAGTTCAGTCCGATCCTATGGCTACACCTTC. Amino acids: CASSSVRSYGYTF. The V call is TRBV12-3 or TRBV12-4, the J call TRBJ1-2; the D is unclear. V lost 4 bases to trimming and J lost 4 bases, with 10 bases between them. This CDR3 has 13 amino acids.

CDR3 sequence: CASSQEGNYEQYF. DNA for the CDR3: TGTGCCAGCAGCCAAGAGGGTAACTACGAGCAGTACTTC. The chain has TRBV4-2 and TRBJ2-7; D gene uncertain. V was cut by 0 bases and J by 3 bases, with 6 bases left in between. Germline loops: CDR1 LGHNA, CDR2 YNFKEQ. The CDR3 has 13 residues.